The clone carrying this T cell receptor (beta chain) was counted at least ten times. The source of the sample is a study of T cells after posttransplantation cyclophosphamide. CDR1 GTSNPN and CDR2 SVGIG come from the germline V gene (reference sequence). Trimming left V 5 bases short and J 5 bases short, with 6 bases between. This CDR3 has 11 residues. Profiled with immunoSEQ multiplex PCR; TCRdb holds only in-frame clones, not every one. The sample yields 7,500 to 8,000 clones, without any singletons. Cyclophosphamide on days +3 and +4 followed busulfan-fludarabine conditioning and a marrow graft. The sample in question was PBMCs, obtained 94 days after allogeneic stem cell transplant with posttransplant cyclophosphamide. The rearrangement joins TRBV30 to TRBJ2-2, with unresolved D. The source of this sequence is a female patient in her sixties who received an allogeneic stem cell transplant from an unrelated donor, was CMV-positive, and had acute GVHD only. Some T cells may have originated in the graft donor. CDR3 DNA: TGTGCCTGGTGGCAGACCGGGGAGCTGTTTTTT. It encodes CAWWQTGELFF.